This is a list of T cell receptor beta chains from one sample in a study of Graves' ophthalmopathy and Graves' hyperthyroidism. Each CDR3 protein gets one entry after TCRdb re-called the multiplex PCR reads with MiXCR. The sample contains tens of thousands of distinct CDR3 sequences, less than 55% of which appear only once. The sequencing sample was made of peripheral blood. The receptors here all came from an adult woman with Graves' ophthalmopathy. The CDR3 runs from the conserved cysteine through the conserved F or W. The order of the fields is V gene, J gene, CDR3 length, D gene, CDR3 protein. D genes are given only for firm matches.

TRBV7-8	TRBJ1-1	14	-	CASSLQAGITEAFF
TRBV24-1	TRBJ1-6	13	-	CATSRTEGSPLHF
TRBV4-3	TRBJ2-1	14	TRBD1	CASSGGTGNGEQFF
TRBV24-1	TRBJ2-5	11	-	CATPKGETQYF
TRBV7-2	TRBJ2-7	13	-	CASSLGSGNEQYF
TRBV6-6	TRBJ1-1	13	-	CASSDRSVAEAFF
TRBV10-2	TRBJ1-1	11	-	CASTMNTEAFF
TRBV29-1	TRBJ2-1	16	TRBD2	CSVESLAGSSYNEQFF
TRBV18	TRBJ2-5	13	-	CASSPPGQETQYF
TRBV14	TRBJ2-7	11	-	CASTQGSEQHF
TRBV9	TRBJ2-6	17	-	CASSVGSGDSGANVLTF
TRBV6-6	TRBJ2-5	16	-	CASRYPLRQGTETQYF
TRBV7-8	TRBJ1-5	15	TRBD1	CASSQGTGGNQPQHF
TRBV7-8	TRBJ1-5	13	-	CASSLGQNQPQHF
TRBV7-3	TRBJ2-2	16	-	CASSSPGPGNTGELFF
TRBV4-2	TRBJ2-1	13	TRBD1	CASSGGTGNEQFF
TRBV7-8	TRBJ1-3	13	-	CASSTAGANTIYF
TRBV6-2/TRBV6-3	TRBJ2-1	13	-	CASSHPGDNEQFF
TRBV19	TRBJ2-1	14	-	CASSIDHRDNEQFF
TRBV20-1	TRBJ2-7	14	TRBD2	CSATTSGRAYEQYF
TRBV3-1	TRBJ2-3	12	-	CASGVRTDTQYF
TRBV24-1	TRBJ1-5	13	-	CATSEGPNQPQHF
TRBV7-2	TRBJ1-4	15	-	CASSSELATNEKLFF
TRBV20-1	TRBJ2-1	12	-	CSARFGADEQFF
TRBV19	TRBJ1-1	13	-	CASSPGPHGVAFF
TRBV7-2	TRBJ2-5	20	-	CASSTTRDRVVLAGAETQYF
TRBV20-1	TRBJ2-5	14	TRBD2	CSARLGLAGETQYF
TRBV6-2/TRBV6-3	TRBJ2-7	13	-	CASSYPPVDEQYF
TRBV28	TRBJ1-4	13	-	CASSSLGDEKLFF
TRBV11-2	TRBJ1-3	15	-	CASSPISEWGETIYF
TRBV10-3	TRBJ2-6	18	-	CAISEWRDSDNGANVLTF